This note documents a single T cell receptor (beta chain) sequence. The antigen is not known. Each of the donors was a healthy adult who was HIV-negative and had not had a recent acute infection or vaccination. The investigators split CD4+ cells into a CD45RA+ naive subset and a CD45RA-negative memory subset. This record comes from a study of shared clonotypes between healthy human individuals. The overall study: Researchers assigned three CD4 naive, three CD4 memory, two CD8 naive and one CD8 memory plate to each donor.

Repertoires were generated with immunoSEQ multiplex PCR, while TCRdb's copy carries only in-frame clones and drops some. The top ten hold about 0.06% of the sample, which has 500,000 or so clones, 90% to 97% seen once. General observations from the study: Sequencing depth was a factor that was expected to affect clonotype sharing among donors.

The CDR3 runs to 14 residues. The gene calls are TRBV21-1 and TRBJ2-1; the DNA was not compared with TRBD1, the D call given in the table. TRBV21-1 is a pseudogene. Sequenced sample: naive CD4+ T cells sorted from blood. Subset noted: CD45RA+ positively selected. This clonotype was sampled from a woman aged 30 to 39 in good health. CDR3 region: CASSSGQGYNEQFF. DNA of the CDR3: TGTGCCAGCAGCTCAGGACAGGGCTACAATGAGCAGTTCTTC.